This T cell receptor (beta chain) was found in a study of T-cell reconstitution after alpha-beta-depleted transplantation in children. The study, taken as a whole, reports: Roughly two months post-transplant, alpha-beta T cells reportedly originated from several hundred graft clones that had expanded. For some patients, TCRbeta diversity was high at day 60 because of recipient T cells and thymic progenitors that survived.

Preparation of the TCRbeta library used unique molecular identifiers. One entry per CDR3 protein, called by TCRdb with MiXCR from the PCR reads. Of roughly 240,000 distinct CDR3 sequences listed, roughly 8.2% are singletons. The table lists this clonotype with many counts. Its antigen is unknown. This receptor was obtained from a male patient between 10 and 17 years old who had a stem cell transplant for acute lymphoblastic leukemia, so the T cells may come from the graft donor. The sample consisted of PBMCs, mostly from graft donor cells, taken 180 days after TCRalphabeta/CD19-depleted stem cell transplant.

CDR3 region: CASSYSGTGGQTQYF. CDR3 coding DNA: TGTGCCAGCAGTTACTCGGGGACAGGGGGTCAGACCCAGTACTTC. This sequence joins TRBV6-5 and TRBJ2-5, with TRBD1 matching 11 bases. CDR3 length: 15 amino acids. The V segment lost 0 bases and the J segment 6 bases; nucleotides outside the gene matches: 3. Germline V gives CDR1 MNHEY, CDR2 SVGAGI.